Below are 20 T cell receptor beta chains sequenced from a single sample in a study of T cell responses to AZD1222 COVID-19 vaccine. Measured with immunoSEQ multiplex PCR; TCRdb has only the in-frame clones, and not every one. The sample comprises about 160,000 clones, roughly nine tenths of which are singletons, and around 6.9% rests with the top ten. Specimen: peripheral blood, collected on day 0 of AZD1222 vaccination. These receptors were obtained from an adult in good health.

DNA for the CDR3: TGCGCCAGCAGCCAACAGGGCAATAGCAATCAGCCCCAGCATTTT. This encodes CASSQQGNSNQPQHF. J is TRBJ1-5 and V is TRBV4-1; possibly TRBD1 for D (5 bases). Per the germline V gene, CDR1 is MGHRA and CDR2 is YSYEKL. The CDR3 runs 15 residues. V was cut by 2 bases and J by 0 bases, with 8 bases left in between.

The rearrangement links TRBV19 to TRBJ1-4; TRBD1 agrees at 7 bases. The V segment lost 5 bases and the J segment 5 bases; nucleotides outside the gene matches: 5. Germline V CDR1 and CDR2: LNHDA, SQIVND (reference sequence). The CDR3 length is 14 residues. CDR3 bases: TGTGCCAGTAGTCCCTACAGGGGAAATGAAAAACTGTTTTTT. Residues: CASSPYRGNEKLFF. Together with reference TRBV19 and TRBJ1-4, the CDR3 gives the full variable domain: DGGITQSPKYLFRKEGQNVTLSCEQNLNHDAMYWYRQDPGQGLRLIYYSQIVNDFQKGDIAEGYSVSREKKESFPLTVTSAQKNPTAFYLCASSPYRGNEKLFFGSGTQLSVL.

This rearrangement joins TRBV18 to TRBJ2-7; 10 bases agree with TRBD2. V shed 2 bases and J 5 bases; nucleotides not matched to a gene: 0. From germline, CDR1 is KGHSH and CDR2 LQKENI. This CDR3 region has 13 residues. This chain's CDR3 is CASSPGLADEQYF. The CDR3 coding sequence is TGTGCCAGCTCACCAGGACTAGCGGACGAGCAGTACTTC.

This clone was detected once. The gene calls are TRBV2 and TRBJ1-1; no reliable D call. V was clipped by 3 bases and J by 5 bases, with 10 bases between them. CDR3 length: 13 residues. Germline lookup yields CDR1 SNHLY and CDR2 FYNNEI. The CDR3 nucleotides read TGTGCCAGCAGTGAGAGGGAGAGGACTGAAGCTTTCTTT. Translating gives CASSERERTEAFF.

V and J are TRBV7-6 and TRBJ2-3, with 12 bases identical to TRBD2. Trimming cost V 0 bases and J 2 bases; bases outside gene matches: 9. CDR1 SGHVS and CDR2 FNYEAQ come from the germline V gene. This CDR3 region has 19 residues. The CDR3 nucleotides are TGTGCCAGCAGCTTAGCAGTCCCCGGGACTAGCGGGTACACAGATACGCAGTATTTT. It is translated as CASSLAVPGTSGYTDTQYF.

This chain links TRBV12-3 or TRBV12-4 with TRBJ1-1; D is undetermined. The CDR3 length is 13 residues. V was clipped by 3 bases and J by 5 bases, with 10 bases between them. Here the CDR3 reads CASSFNPQTEAFF. The CDR3 DNA reads as TGTGCCAGCAGTTTCAACCCCCAAACTGAAGCTTTCTTT.

This clone was detected only once. The genes are TRBV12-2 and TRBJ2-7; TRBD1 is the table's D call, not checked against the DNA. TRBV12-2 is a pseudogene. CDR3 length: 21 residues. CDR3 in amino acids: CASRLARPQGDWVPLVSEQYV. CDR3 bases: TGTGCAAGTCGCTTAGCCCGACCCCAGGGGGATTGGGTACCCCTAGTGTCCGAGCAGTACGTC.

The gene calls are TRBV7-3 and TRBJ2-5; 8 bases agree with TRBD1. V lost 8 bases and J lost 1; bases outside the gene matches: 6. This CDR3 spans 14 amino acids. Germline CDR1 reads SGHTA; CDR2 reads FQGTGA. CDR3 DNA: TGTGCCAGCGGACCAGGGGGCGGCCAAGAGACCCAGTACTTC. This gives the protein CASGPGGGQETQYF.

J is TRBJ1-5 and V is TRBV19; TRBD1 agrees at 10 bases. Trimming took 5 bases from V and 2 from J; bases not matched to a gene: 9. The CDR3 loop spans 17 amino acids. In germline, CDR1 is LNHDA, CDR2 SQIVND (reference sequence). This CDR3 is CASSVRQGALGNQPQHF. CDR3 nucleotide sequence: TGTGCCAGTAGTGTAAGACAGGGGGCATTGGGCAATCAGCCCCAGCATTTT.

The chain recombines TRBV3-1 (or the pseudogene TRBV3-2) with TRBJ2-7, with a possible D match to TRBD1 (6 bases). The length of the CDR3 is 18 residues. V lost 5 bases to trimming and J lost 0 bases, with 23 bases between them. Looked up from germline, CDR1 is LGHDT and CDR2 is YNNKEL (reference sequence). The CDR3 sequence: CASSFRDNSLASSYEQYV. In DNA form, the CDR3 reads TGTGCCAGCAGCTTCCGGGACAACAGCCTTGCCAGCTCCTACGAGCAGTACGTC.

This chain connects TRBV4-1 to TRBJ2-5, with D hard to call. In germline, CDR1 is MGHRA, CDR2 YSYEKL. The CDR3 spans 12 residues. The V end lost 1 base, the J end lost 5 bases, and 5 bases lay between the germline ends. As DNA, the CDR3 is TGCGCCAGCAGCCAAGTTTCGGAGACCCAGTACTTC. As protein: CASSQVSETQYF.

The chain carries TRBV28 and TRBJ2-7; D perhaps matches TRBD2 (5 bases). From germline, CDR1 is MDHEN and CDR2 SYDVKM. V lost 1 base and J 9 bases, leaving 10 bases between the germline ends. The CDR3 is 12 residues long. The CDR3 reads CASSLLGGGQYF. Written as DNA, the CDR3 is TGTGCCAGCAGTTTATTAGGAGGTGGGCAGTACTTC.

The chain employs TRBV7-3 and TRBJ2-5; D possibly corresponds to TRBD1 (5 bases). The CDR3 is 13 residues long. Germline values: CDR1 SGHTA, CDR2 FQGTGA. The V end lost 2 bases, the J end lost 2 bases, and 6 bases lay between the germline ends. The CDR3 protein is CASSLQGQETQYF. The DNA of the CDR3 is TGTGCCAGCAGCTTACAGGGACAAGAGACCCAGTACTTC.

CDR3 DNA sequence: TGTGCCAGCACCGAACGGGGGAGGGGAGAGACCCAGTACTTC. Translating it yields CASTERGRGETQYF. V and J are TRBV6-5 and TRBJ2-5, with 7 bases identical to TRBD2. After removal of 7 bases from V and 4 bases from J, the junction contained 9 bases not matched to a gene. Germline values: CDR1 MNHEY, CDR2 SVGAGI. The CDR3 has 14 residues.

V and J are TRBV5-8 and TRBJ1-4; D perhaps matches TRBD1 (5 bases). Trimming pared 3 bases from V and 8 bases from J, leaving 11 bases between. Germline loops: CDR1 SGHTS, CDR2 YDEGEE. The CDR3 is made up of 13 amino acids. DNA of the CDR3: TGTGCCAGCAGCTGGGACCCGCGAGAAAAACTGTTTTTT. This sequence encodes CASSWDPREKLFF.

This clone showed up just a few times. V usage is TRBV10-1 and J usage is TRBJ1-1, with D unclear. Trimming removed 8 bases at V and 3 bases at J, with 40 bases between. The CDR3 covers 22 residues. The germline gives CDR1 WNHNN, CDR2 SYGVQD (reference sequence). The CDR3 here is CASSAEEGGNRTSIKSDTEAFF. Here the CDR3 DNA reads TGCGCCAGCTCCGCCGAGGAAGGAGGAAACCGGACCTCGATTAAATCGGACACTGAAGCTTTCTTT.

This sequence joins TRBV7-3 and TRBJ1-1, with D unclear. V was trimmed by 2 bases and J by 1 base, leaving 8 bases between them. Germline CDR1 reads SGHTA; CDR2 reads FQGTGA. This CDR3 spans 14 amino acids. CDR3 bases: TGTGCCAGCAGCTTAGGCGCCGCGAACACTGAAGCTTTCTTT. This translates into CASSLGAANTEAFF. Full variable domain (rest looked up from reference TRBV7-3 and TRBJ1-1): GAGVSQTPSNKVTEKGKYVELRCDPISGHTALYWYRQSLGQGPEFLIYFQGTGAADDSGLPNDRFFAVRPEGSVSTLKIQRTERGDSAVYLCASSLGAANTEAFFGQGTRLTVV.

This clone was counted once. This chain joins TRBV5-6 and TRBJ2-1; 11 positions agree with TRBD2. The V segment lost 1 base and the J segment 5 bases; nucleotides outside the gene matches: 8. The CDR3 sequence is 17 residues long. CDR1 is SGHDT, CDR2 YYEEEE, per germline. CDR3 region: CASSLPELAGVNNEQFF. As DNA, the CDR3 is TGTGCCAGCAGCTTGCCCGAACTAGCGGGGGTGAACAATGAGCAGTTCTTC.

This chain connects TRBV7-9 to TRBJ1-1; 9 bases map to TRBD1. CDR3 size: 14 residues. Germline V gene sequence: CDR1 SEHNR, CDR2 FQNEAQ (reference sequence). Germline trimming cut 3 bases from V and 7 bases from J; bases unmatched to any gene: 6. CDR3 protein: CASSLGQGENEAFF. Here the CDR3 DNA reads TGTGCCAGCAGCTTGGGACAGGGAGAGAATGAAGCTTTCTTT.

This clone was picked up one time. The same CDR3 arises from other DNA sequences in this sample as well. The chain employs TRBV7-2 and TRBJ1-1; D remains ambiguous. The germline V gene encodes CDR1 SGHTA and CDR2 FQGNSA. This CDR3 has 13 residues. V was pared by 5 bases and J by 1 base, with 8 bases between. For the CDR3, the DNA is TGTGCCAGCAGCCTAGGCAGGAACACTGAAGCTTTCTTT. The encoded protein is CASSLGRNTEAFF.